Listed below are T cell receptor beta chains from one sample, sequenced in a study of cytomegalovirus exposure and HLA in healthy donors. Produced via immunoSEQ multiplex PCR; TCRdb's table is partial and in-frame only. The table records roughly 130,000 clones, about three quarters of them present only once. Sequenced: PBMCs. The receptors were gathered from a male donor in good health and CMV-seropositive. Both conserved end residues are part of each CDR3. A D gene is named only where the DNA matches it firmly. Part of the rows lack a size; the others show once, few, many or a class for expanded clones.

NA,NA,TRBV4-1,TRBJ2-3,TGCGCCAGCAGCCAAGTAGCGGTAAGCACAGATACGCAGTATTTT,CASSQVAVSTDTQYF
NA,NA,TRBV2,TRBJ1-1,TGTGCCAGCAGAGTTGACAGGCCTGAAGCTTTCTTT,CASRVDRPEAFF
NA,TRBD1,TRBV7-6,TRBJ1-2,TGTGCCAGCAGCTTAGCTGCGGACAGGGGGCTTGGCTACACCTTC,CASSLAADRGLGYTF
NA,NA,TRBV2,TRBJ2-3,TGTGCCAGCAAAACAGGTTTCCCCACAGATACGCAGTATTTT,CASKTGFPTDTQYF
NA,TRBD1,TRBV6-1,TRBJ2-7,TGTGCCAGCAGTGAAGTGCAGGGGGCGTATCAGCAGTACTTC,CASSEVQGAYQQYF
once,NA,TRBV29-1,TRBJ1-1,TGCAGCGCCGAAGGGGTAAATGCTGAAGCTTTCTTT,CSAEGVNAEAFF
NA,TRBD1,TRBV10-3,TRBJ2-7,TGTGCCATCAGTGTGGGACAGGGGAGGGTCGAGCAGTACTTC,CAISVGQGRVEQYF
NA,TRBD2,TRBV9,TRBJ2-5,TGTGCCAGCAGCGCCGGGACTACCGCCCAAGAGACCCAGTACTTC,CASSAGTTAQETQYF
NA,TRBD1,TRBV5-4,TRBJ2-2,TGTGCCAGCAGCTCCCGGGACAGGAACACCGGGGAGCTGTTTTTT,CASSSRDRNTGELFF
few,TRBD1,TRBV5-1,TRBJ2-7,TGCGCCAGCAGCTTGGGGACAGGACAGGTGGGGGAGCAGTACTTC,CASSLGTGQVGEQYF
NA,NA,TRBV4-3,TRBJ2-7,TGCGCCAGCAGCCAAGGGTTCGCGGCCGAGCAGTACTTC,CASSQGFAAEQYF
NA,NA,TRBV7-3,TRBJ1-2,TGTGCCAGCAGCTTAAGTCAACGGGATGGCTACACCTTC,CASSLSQRDGYTF
NA,TRBD1,TRBV5-5,TRBJ1-2,TGTGCCAGCAGGGTGACAGGGTCGGACTATGGCTACACCTTC,CASRVTGSDYGYTF
few,TRBD2,TRBV4-2,TRBJ2-3,TGTGCCAGCAGCCAAGATTTCGGGGGGTCCACAGATACGCAGTATTTT,CASSQDFGGSTDTQYF
NA,NA,TRBV5-4,TRBJ2-1,TGTGCCAGCAGCTTGGCGTCAGACTCAGGGGATGAGCAGTTCTTC,CASSLASDSGDEQFF
few,TRBD2,TRBV6-4,TRBJ2-5,TGTGCCAGCAGTGCCCAAGCGGGGGGGCTTCAGACCCAGTACTTC,CASSAQAGGLQTQYF
NA,NA,TRBV28,TRBJ2-3,TGTGCCAGCAGTTTAGCCGGGGAATCTAGCACAGATACGCAGTATTTT,CASSLAGESSTDTQYF
NA,NA,TRBV19,TRBJ2-7,TGTGCCAGTAGTGAGGGGCAGGGGATAACCTACGAGCAGTACTTC,CASSEGQGITYEQYF